This TCR beta chain comes out of a study of CD8 T cells in Susac syndrome. Notes on the study in general: The Susac syndrome CD4+ T cell repertoires displayed no clonal expansion. The study conceded that relatively few individuals underwent its TCR sequencing and HLA analysis.

Both CD4+ and CD8+ T cells were negatively isolated, and TEMRA cells underwent FACS enrichment. RNA totalling about 0.5 to 1 ug underwent reverse transcription with random hexamers. TCRdb reprocessed the immunoSEQ multiplex PCR reads via MiXCR and lists one record per CDR3 protein. There are around 170,000 distinct CDR3 sequences in the sample; around 94% occur only once, and 0.12% lies in the top ten. On this clonotype: Antigen: not known.

The sequencing input was CD4+ T cells from PBMCs. The clonotype was recovered from a human donor with Susac syndrome.

The CDR3 loop is CASSPHSVDTQYF. Here the CDR3 DNA reads TGTGCCAGCAGCCCCCACTCGGTAGATACGCAGTATTTT. V usage is TRBV9 and J usage is TRBJ2-3, with no clear D. Trimming stripped 4 bases from V and 5 bases from J, with 11 bases between. The CDR3 is made up of 13 amino acids. The germline gives CDR1 SGDLS, CDR2 YYNGEE.